A single sample is the source of the 20 T cell receptor beta chains below, sequenced in a study of technical replicates of blood from a handful of donors. Some clones are missing from TCRdb's copy, which holds only in-frame ones; the method was immunoSEQ multiplex PCR. The sample includes around 62,000 clones, less than 98% seen only once; the top ten take about 0.26%. Sequencing was done on a sample of T cells isolated from PBMCs. The receptor source for this set is a human donor in good health.

The chain has TRBV7-2 and TRBJ1-2; D perhaps matches TRBD1 (6 bases). The germline V gene has CDR1 SGHTA and CDR2 FQGNSA. V gave up 2 bases and J gave up 7 bases, with 14 bases separating them. This CDR3 has 14 amino acids. The CDR3 DNA is TGTGCCAGCAGCTTAAAAACAGGGCCCGGTGGCTACACCTTC. Protein: CASSLKTGPGGYTF.

The chain uses TRBV5-1 and TRBJ2-5; the match to TRBD2 covers 10 bases. Germline V gene sequence: CDR1 SGHRS, CDR2 YFSETQ. This CDR3 contains 17 residues. Trimming took 2 bases from V and 4 from J; bases not matched to a gene: 11. In DNA form, the CDR3 reads TGCGCCAGCAGCTTCGCTAGCGGGAGACGGGTCCCAGAGACCCAGTACTTC. Its translation is CASSFASGRRVPETQYF.

V and J are TRBV10-3 and TRBJ2-7; 7 nucleotides align to TRBD1. The trim removed 2 bases at V and 4 bases at J, leaving 2 bases unmatched. Per the germline V gene, CDR1 is ENHRY and CDR2 is SYGVKD. This CDR3 comprises 13 residues. The CDR3 bases are TGTGCCATCAGTGAGAGGGACAGATACGAGCAGTACTTC. It encodes CAISERDRYEQYF.

In nucleotides, the CDR3 is TGCGCCAGCGGGGGGAGGAATGAGCAGTTCTTC. It is translated as CASGGRNEQFF. The gene calls are TRBV5-1 and TRBJ2-1; maybe TRBD2 (6 bases). The CDR3 has 11 amino acids. The germline V and J ends were trimmed by 7 bases and 7 bases, with 9 bases remaining between them. Germline CDR1 and CDR2: SGHRS and YFSETQ.

The V and J genes are TRBV28 and TRBJ2-7, with D unclear. Trimming removed 3 bases from V and 0 bases from J, with 9 bases in between. The germline V gene encodes CDR1 MDHEN and CDR2 SYDVKM. The length of the CDR3 is 14 residues. The CDR3 DNA reads as TGTGCCAGCAGTTTCTTAGCTTCCTCCTACGAGCAGTACTTC. This encodes CASSFLASSYEQYF.

The gene calls are TRBV11-2 and TRBJ2-3; TRBD2 agrees at 14 bases. The CDR3 sequence is 17 residues long. Germline V lookup: CDR1 SGHAT, CDR2 FQNNGV. Trimming took 5 bases from V and 7 from J; bases not matched to a gene: 11. The CDR3 nucleotides read TGTGCCAGCAGCACGGGACTAGCGGGAGAGGGAGCGAATACGCAGTATTTT. It translates to CASSTGLAGEGANTQYF.

The chain is built from TRBV19 and TRBJ2-7; D perhaps matches TRBD1 (5 bases). Germline assignment: CDR1 LNHDA and CDR2 SQIVND (reference sequence). The ends were cut back, 4 bases at V and 5 bases at J, with 12 bases in the middle. This CDR3 is built from 13 residues. The DNA for the CDR3 is TGTGCCAGTAGTAACGTCCAGGGTAACGAGCAGTACTTC. Residues: CASSNVQGNEQYF.

The chain recombines TRBV4-3 with TRBJ1-2; 9 bases agree with TRBD1. The germline gives CDR1 LGHNA, CDR2 YSLEER. The length of the CDR3 is 16 residues. V trimming: 0 bases; J trimming: 5 bases; junction bases outside the gene matches: 7. As DNA, the CDR3 is TGCGCCAGCAGCCAAGATGAAGTACAGGGGGCATATGGCTACACCTTC. Protein: CASSQDEVQGAYGYTF.

The chain couples TRBV5-1 to TRBJ1-3; D is unresolved. The CDR3 has 16 residues. Between the trimmed V and J ends, which lost 0 bases and 1 base, there was a span of 11 bases. Germline assignment: CDR1 SGHRS and CDR2 YFSETQ. CDR3 sequence: CASSLGITGSGNTIYF. The CDR3 DNA reads TGCGCCAGCAGCTTGGGGATTACGGGGTCTGGAAACACCATATATTTT.

This chain joins TRBV28 and TRBJ2-7; 8 positions agree with TRBD1. The V gene end was trimmed by 8 bases and the J gene end by 7 bases; junction bases not matched to a gene: 16. Germline V gene data show CDR1 as MDHEN and CDR2 as SYDVKM. The CDR3 covers 15 residues. The CDR3 DNA sequence: TGTGCCAGCGGGATTGGACAGGGCGGGCCCCTGGAGCAGTACTTC. It codes for CASGIGQGGPLEQYF. Looking up the rest from reference TRBV28 and TRBJ2-7 gives the full variable domain: DVKVTQSSRYLVKRTGEKVFLECVQDMDHENMFWYRQDPGLGLRLIYFSYDVKMKEKGDIPEGYSVSREKKERFSLILESASTNQTSMYLCASGIGQGGPLEQYFGPGTRLTVT.

The chain uses TRBV6-1 and TRBJ2-3; 9 bases align to TRBD1. This CDR3 contains 15 residues. Germline V CDR1 and CDR2: MNHNS, SASEGT. The V gene end was trimmed by 4 bases and the J gene end by 1 base; junction bases not matched to a gene: 3. The CDR3 protein is CASSGWDRGTDTQYF. CDR3 DNA sequence: TGTGCCAGCAGTGGATGGGACAGGGGCACAGATACGCAGTATTTT.

The chain links TRBV6-5 to TRBJ1-2; 9 nucleotides agree with TRBD1. The CDR3 runs to 15 residues. Per germline, CDR1 MNHEY and CDR2 SVGAGI. After removal of 0 bases from V and 7 bases from J, the junction contained 6 bases not matched to a gene. The CDR3 loop reads CASSYSMGQGFGYTF. CDR3 sequence (DNA): TGTGCCAGCAGTTACTCGATGGGACAGGGCTTTGGCTACACCTTC.

This rearrangement joins TRBV6-5 to TRBJ1-1; 9 bases line up with TRBD1. The V segment lost 5 bases and the J segment 6 bases; nucleotides outside the gene matches: 10. The germline V gene has CDR1 MNHEY and CDR2 SVGAGI. CDR3 size: 15 residues. This CDR3 is CASSAGTGWMSEAFF. CDR3 DNA: TGTGCCAGCAGTGCCGGGACAGGGTGGATGTCTGAAGCTTTCTTT.

The gene calls are TRBV7-9 and TRBJ1-4; D is unresolved. Trimming shortened V by 5 bases and J by 3 bases, and 16 bases separated the two germline ends. The germline gives CDR1 SEHNR, CDR2 FQNEAQ (reference sequence). This CDR3 is built from 16 residues. As DNA, the CDR3 is TGTGCCAGCAGCCCAATGGCCGTCGTGGCTAATGAAAAACTGTTTTTT. Residues: CASSPMAVVANEKLFF.

The chain has TRBV7-2 and TRBJ2-3; 9 bases are shared with TRBD2. Trimming removed 1 base from V and 4 bases from J; junction bases left unmatched: 6. There are 16 residues in the CDR3. Germline V gene sequence: CDR1 SGHTA, CDR2 FQGNSA. The chain's CDR3 is CASSLGGRGFSDTQYF. The CDR3 coding sequence is TGTGCCAGCAGCTTAGGCGGGAGGGGGTTTTCAGATACGCAGTATTTT.

The chain joins TRBV7-9 to TRBJ2-1; D is unresolved. The V end was cut by 5 bases, the J end by 2 bases, with 13 bases between. The CDR3 runs to 15 residues. CDR1 and CDR2 from the germline V gene are SEHNR and FQNEAQ (reference sequence). The CDR3 sequence is CASSPPLRAYNEQFF. The CDR3 DNA reads TGTGCCAGCAGCCCCCCCTTGCGAGCCTACAATGAGCAGTTCTTC.

V and J are TRBV5-4 and TRBJ2-7; 9 bases match TRBD1. Germline CDR1 and CDR2: SGHNT and YYREEE (reference sequence). Unmatched junction bases numbered 12, after V lost 4 bases and J lost 10 bases. The CDR3 covers 14 residues. CDR3 sequence reads: CASSKAGTGLEQYF. The DNA for the CDR3 is TGTGCCAGCAGCAAAGCCGGGACAGGGCTCGAACAGTACTTC.

V is TRBV4-1 and J is TRBJ1-4; D not certain. V shed 0 bases and J shed 5 bases, with 10 bases lying between them. CDR1 and CDR2 (germline): MGHRA, YSYEKL. There are 15 residues in the CDR3. Written as DNA, the CDR3 is TGCGCCAGCAGCCAAGATTGGCAAACGAATGAAAAACTGTTTTTT. Its translation: CASSQDWQTNEKLFF.

This rearrangement joins TRBV9 to TRBJ1-5, with 7 bases that match TRBD1. V was clipped by 3 bases and J by 4 bases; unmatched bases: 1. The germline gives CDR1 SGDLS, CDR2 YYNGEE. The length of the CDR3 is 13 residues. DNA of the CDR3: TGTGCCAGCAGCGAGACAGGGAATCAGCCCCAGCATTTT. Translation gives CASSETGNQPQHF.

The chain combines TRBV4-1 with TRBJ2-2, with a possible D match to TRBD2 (5 bases). CDR1 and CDR2 (germline): MGHRA, YSYEKL. The ends were cut back, 2 bases at V and 5 bases at J, with 15 bases in the middle. The CDR3 has 16 amino acids. The DNA of the CDR3 is TGCGCCAGCAGCCAACGGGGTAGCAGCGCGACCGGGGAGCTGTTTTTT. It is translated as CASSQRGSSATGELFF.